The clone carrying this TCR beta chain was found a few times. Its antigen is currently unknown. One entry per CDR3 protein, called by TCRdb with MiXCR from the 5' RACE reads. The sample contains tens of thousands of distinct CDR3 sequences, 22% of which appear only once. Whole-study results and caveats: Tumor memory CD4+ T cell TCR gene usage clustered with blood and lymph node memory CD4+ cells and lymph node naive CD4+ cells. Greatest tumor Treg TCR overlap was with tumor naive CD4+ cells.

Specimen: memory CD4+ T cells sorted from a lymph node. Subset reported: memory CD4+ T cells, CD4+CD45RO+CD25-. The TCR sequence derives from a female donor with breast cancer.

CDR3 protein: CASSLGGEQFF. The CDR3 region has the DNA TGTGCCAGCAGCTTAGGGGGTGAGCAGTTCTTC. The chain has TRBV7-3 and TRBJ2-1; D may match TRBD1 or TRBD2 (5 bases each). Germline V gene sequence: CDR1 SGHTA, CDR2 FQGTGA. Trimming left V 2 bases short and J 9 bases short, with 5 bases between. The CDR3 has 11 amino acids.